This is a list of T cell receptor beta chains from one sample in a study of CD8 T cells in ankylosing spondylitis. TCRdb reanalysed the 5' RACE reads using MiXCR and keeps one entry per CDR3 protein. This sample carries about 500,000 distinct CDR3 sequences, roughly 12% of them seen once, and the ten largest clones take 6.8%. Sequencing was done on a sample of blood, either unsorted or a sorted T cell fraction (not recorded which). The receptors shown here come from a male donor with ankylosing spondylitis. Each CDR3 is given with its conserved first and last residue. D genes are given only for firm matches. Rows give clone size only sometimes, using once, few, many, or a class for an expanded clone.

-,-,TRBV23-1,TRBJ1-4,TGCGCCAGCAGTCAGTCCGGTAGAGGGGTGACTAATGAAAAACTGTTTTTT,CASSQSGRGVTNEKLFF
-,few,TRBV5-1,TRBJ2-5,TGCGCCAGCAGCCTGACCGGGACCCCGGAGGTGGAGACCCAGTACTTC,CASSLTGTPEVETQYF
-,-,TRBV6-5,TRBJ2-5,TGTGCCAGCAGTTATCCATGGGCTCAAGGGAAAGGGAAACAAGAGACCCAGTACTTC,CASSYPWAQGKGKQETQYF
TRBD2,-,TRBV5-1,TRBJ2-7,TGCGCCAGCAGCCCCGGGGGGGGGTACTACGAGCAGTACTTC,CASSPGGGYYEQYF
-,few,TRBV5-4,TRBJ1-6,TGTGCCAGCAGCTTGGGAGGGGAGGGTCTTTCACCCCTCCACTTT,CASSLGGEGLSPLHF
TRBD1,many,TRBV7-9,TRBJ1-1,TGTGCCAGCAGCCCGCTGGGAGACAGGGGGCCTGAAGCTTTCTTT,CASSPLGDRGPEAFF
-,-,TRBV24-1,TRBJ1-1,TGTGCCACCAGGGCAGGCGATAGGGACACTGAAGCTTTCTTT,CATRAGDRDTEAFF
TRBD1,few,TRBV20-1,TRBJ1-1,TGCAGTGCTAGAGATATCGGACAGGGGAACACTGAAGCTTTCTTT,CSARDIGQGNTEAFF
TRBD1,many,TRBV29-1,TRBJ1-5,TGCAGCGCGTGGACAGGCGGCCAGCCCCAGCATTTT,CSAWTGGQPQHF
TRBD2,-,TRBV7-9,TRBJ2-7,TGTGCCAGCAGCTTAGAACTAGCGGGACTCGAGCAGTACTTC,CASSLELAGLEQYF
TRBD2,few,TRBV5-1,TRBJ2-1,TGCGCCACCCGAGGGCTAGCGGCCAATGAGCAGTTCTTC,CATRGLAANEQFF
-,-,TRBV6-1,TRBJ2-3,TGTGCCAGCAGTGAAGCGGATAGGAGCACAGATACGCAGTATTTT,CASSEADRSTDTQYF
TRBD2,-,TRBV5-5,TRBJ2-5,TGTGCCAGCAGCTTGGTCCTAGCGGCCCCTTCGGGGACCCAGTACTTC,CASSLVLAAPSGTQYF
-,few,TRBV18,TRBJ2-2,TGTGCCAGCTCCGGGACCGACACCGGGGAGCTGTTTTTT,CASSGTDTGELFF
-,few,TRBV20-1,TRBJ1-5,TGCAGTGCTAGCGGCCAGGATGAGCATTATGATCAGCCCCAGCATTTT,CSASGQDEHYDQPQHF
-,few,TRBV12-3/TRBV12-4,TRBJ2-1,TGTGCCAGCACCCCGTTCTACCACAATGAGCAGTTCTTC,CASTPFYHNEQFF
TRBD2,-,TRBV6-1,TRBJ2-3,TGTGCCAGCATCGCAAAGCGGGAGGGCACAGATACGCAGTATTTT,CASIAKREGTDTQYF
-,many,TRBV29-1,TRBJ1-5,TGCAGCGTTGTTTCAGGGGGCAATCAGCCCCAGCATTTT,CSVVSGGNQPQHF
TRBD2,many,TRBV4-2,TRBJ2-3,TGTGCCAGCAGCCATGTTGGACTAGCGGGCGACCTAACCTCCACAGATACGCAGTATTTT,CASSHVGLAGDLTSTDTQYF
TRBD2,few,TRBV7-2,TRBJ2-5,TGTGCCAGCAGCCTCAGGACTAGCGCGCAAGACGCGACCCAGTACTTC,CASSLRTSAQDATQYF